This T cell receptor beta chain is drawn from a study of blood T cell repertoires in COVID-19. As for the study in general: Material from acute and convalescent COVID-19 was sourced from the United States, Italy and Spain.

Libraries were prepared by immunoSEQ multiplex PCR; TCRdb keeps only in-frame clonotypes and omits some of them. This sample yields roughly 260,000 clones, of which over 75% are seen a single time; roughly 2% belongs to the top ten. The CDR3 consists of 13 residues. V gave up 1 base and J gave up 3 bases, with 7 bases separating them. Germline-derived CDR1 and CDR2 are SGHNT and YYREEE (reference sequence). The chain is built from TRBV5-4 and TRBJ2-5, with unresolved D. Sequencing used peripheral blood. The source of this sequence is a woman aged 40-49 years who had recovered from COVID-19. For the CDR3, the DNA is TGTGCCAGCAGCTTGTCTACAGAAGAGACCCAGTACTTC. This gives the protein CASSLSTEETQYF.